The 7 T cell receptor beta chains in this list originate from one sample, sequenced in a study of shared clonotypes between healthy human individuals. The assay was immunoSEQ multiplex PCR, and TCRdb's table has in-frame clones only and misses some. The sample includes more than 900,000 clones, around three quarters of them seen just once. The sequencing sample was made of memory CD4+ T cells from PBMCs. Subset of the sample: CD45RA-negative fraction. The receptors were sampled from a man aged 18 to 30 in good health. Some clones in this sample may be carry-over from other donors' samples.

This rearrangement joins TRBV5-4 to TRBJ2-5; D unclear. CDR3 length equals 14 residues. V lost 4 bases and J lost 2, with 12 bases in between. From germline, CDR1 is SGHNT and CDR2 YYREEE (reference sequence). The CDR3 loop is CASSGSGTQETQYF. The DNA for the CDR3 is TGTGCCAGCAGCGGGTCGGGTACACAAGAGACCCAGTACTTC.

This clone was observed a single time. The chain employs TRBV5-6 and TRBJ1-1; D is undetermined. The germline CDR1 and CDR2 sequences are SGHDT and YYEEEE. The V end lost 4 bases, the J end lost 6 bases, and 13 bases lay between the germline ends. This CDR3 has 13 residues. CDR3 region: CASSPGLDPEAFF. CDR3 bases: TGTGCCAGCAGCCCCGGGTTGGACCCTGAAGCTTTCTTT.

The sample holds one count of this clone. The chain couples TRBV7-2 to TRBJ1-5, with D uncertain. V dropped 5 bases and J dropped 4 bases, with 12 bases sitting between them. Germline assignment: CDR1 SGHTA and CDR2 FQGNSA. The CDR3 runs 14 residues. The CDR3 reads CASSRTVANQPQHF. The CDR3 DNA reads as TGTGCCAGCAGCCGGACCGTCGCTAATCAGCCCCAGCATTTT.

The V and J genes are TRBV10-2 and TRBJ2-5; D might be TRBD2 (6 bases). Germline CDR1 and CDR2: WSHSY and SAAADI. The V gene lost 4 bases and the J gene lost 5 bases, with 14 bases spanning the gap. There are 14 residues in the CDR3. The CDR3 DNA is TGCGCCAGCAGTGGGATACGAGGAGGGGAGACCCAGTACTTC. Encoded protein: CASSGIRGGETQYF.

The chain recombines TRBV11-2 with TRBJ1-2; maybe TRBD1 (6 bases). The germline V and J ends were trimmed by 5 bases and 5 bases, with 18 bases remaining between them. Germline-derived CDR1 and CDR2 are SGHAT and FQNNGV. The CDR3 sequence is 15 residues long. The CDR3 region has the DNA TGTGCCAGCAGCACGCCGGGACAAATAAGATATGGCTACACCTTC. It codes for CASSTPGQIRYGYTF. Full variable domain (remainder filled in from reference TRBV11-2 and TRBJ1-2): EAGVAQSPRYKIIEKRQSVAFWCNPISGHATLYWYQQILGQGPKLLIQFQNNGVVDDSQLPKDRFSAERLKGVDSTLKIQPAKLEDSAVYLCASSTPGQIRYGYTFGSGTRLTVV.

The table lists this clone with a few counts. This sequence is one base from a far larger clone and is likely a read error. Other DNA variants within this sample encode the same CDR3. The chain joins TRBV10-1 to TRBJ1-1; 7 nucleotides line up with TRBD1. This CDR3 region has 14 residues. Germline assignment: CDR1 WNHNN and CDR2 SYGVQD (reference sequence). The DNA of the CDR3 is TGCGCTAGCAGTAAGGGACAGATGAACACTGAAGCTTTCTTT. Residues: CASSKGQMNTEAFF.

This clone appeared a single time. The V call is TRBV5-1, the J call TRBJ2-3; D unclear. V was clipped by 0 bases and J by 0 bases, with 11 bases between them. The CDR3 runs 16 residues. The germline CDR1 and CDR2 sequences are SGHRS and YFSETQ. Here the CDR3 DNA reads TGCGCCAGCAGCTTGGCCGCGACCCTGAGCACAGATACGCAGTATTTT. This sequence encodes CASSLAATLSTDTQYF.